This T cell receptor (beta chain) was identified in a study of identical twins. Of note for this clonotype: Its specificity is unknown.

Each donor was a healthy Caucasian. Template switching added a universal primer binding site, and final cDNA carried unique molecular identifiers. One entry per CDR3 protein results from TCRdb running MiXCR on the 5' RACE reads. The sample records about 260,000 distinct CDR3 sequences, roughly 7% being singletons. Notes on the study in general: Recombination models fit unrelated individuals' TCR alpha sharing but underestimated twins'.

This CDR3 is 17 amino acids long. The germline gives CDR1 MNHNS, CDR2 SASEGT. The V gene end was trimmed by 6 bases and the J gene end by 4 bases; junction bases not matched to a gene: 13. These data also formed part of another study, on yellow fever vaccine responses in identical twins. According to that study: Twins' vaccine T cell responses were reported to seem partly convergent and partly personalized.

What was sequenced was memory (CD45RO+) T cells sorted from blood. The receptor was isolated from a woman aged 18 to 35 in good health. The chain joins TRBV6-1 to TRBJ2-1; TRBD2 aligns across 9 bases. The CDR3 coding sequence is TGTGCCAGCAGCCCCCCCTCGGGACTAGCAGAATACAATGAGCAGTTCTTC. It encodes CASSPPSGLAEYNEQFF.